The 22 T cell receptor beta chains given below trace back to one sample, sequenced in a study of blood T cell repertoires in COVID-19. Produced via immunoSEQ multiplex PCR; TCRdb's table is partial and in-frame only. The data hold roughly 120,000 clones, with around 78% observed a single time. What was sequenced was peripheral blood. Every receptor here comes from a man aged 70 or older with acute or convalescent COVID-19.

The chain links TRBV18 to TRBJ2-2; D remains unclear. CDR1 is KGHSH and CDR2 is LQKENI in the germline V gene. V was trimmed by 0 bases and J by 3 bases, leaving 5 bases between them. This CDR3 is built from 14 residues. Here the CDR3 DNA reads TGTGCCAGCTCACCACCGAGAGACACCGGGGAGCTGTTTTTT. Amino acid sequence: CASSPPRDTGELFF.

This chain links TRBV15 with TRBJ1-4, with D perhaps matching TRBD1 (5 bases). Germline lookup yields CDR1 LNHNV and CDR2 YYDKDF (reference sequence). The CDR3 contains 13 residues. Trimming removed 5 bases at V and 7 bases at J, with 11 bases between. DNA of the CDR3: TGTGCCACCAGCTCCAGGGTTCTTGAAAAACTGTTTTTT. Amino acid sequence: CATSSRVLEKLFF.

This chain links TRBV10-3 with TRBJ1-4; 7 positions match TRBD1. CDR1 and CDR2 (germline): ENHRY, SYGVKD. The CDR3 has 14 amino acids. J gave up 6 bases and V 4 bases, and 5 bases lay outside the gene matches. The CDR3 DNA reads as TGTGCCATCAGTGTAGGAGGGGGCGATGAAAAACTGTTTTTT. Translated: CAISVGGGDEKLFF.

This chain links TRBV27 with TRBJ1-5; D might be TRBD1 (5 bases). CDR3 length equals 14 residues. Trimming removed 9 bases at V and 2 bases at J, with 14 bases between. Germline-derived CDR1 and CDR2 are MNHEY and SMNVEV (reference sequence). DNA for the CDR3: TGTGCCAGTAATGACAGATTTGGCAATCAGCCCCAGCATTTT. It translates to CASNDRFGNQPQHF.

In this sample, this clone turned up once. The CDR3: CASSAPGTSGGNEQFF. The CDR3 coding sequence is TGTGCCAGCAGCGCCCCCGGGACTAGCGGGGGTAATGAGCAGTTCTTC. The chain is built from TRBV7-9 and TRBJ2-1; 14 bases line up with TRBD2. This CDR3 is 16 amino acids long. Trimming cost V 5 bases and J 7 bases; bases outside gene matches: 7. CDR1 and CDR2 from the germline V gene are SEHNR and FQNEAQ (reference sequence). Full variable domain (outside the CDR3, taken from reference TRBV7-9 and TRBJ2-1): DTGVSQNPRHKITKRGQNVTFRCDPISEHNRLYWYRQTLGQGPEFLTYFQNEAQLEKSRLLSDRFSAERPKGSFSTLEIQRTEQGDSAMYLCASSAPGTSGGNEQFFGPGTRLTVL.

The chain recombines TRBV19 with TRBJ1-3; 7 bases map to TRBD1. V lost 1 base to trimming and J lost 0 bases; unmatched junction nucleotides: 3. The CDR3 runs 16 residues. Germline CDR1 is LNHDA and CDR2 is SQIVND (reference sequence). CDR3 sequence reads: CASSIGTGISGNTIYF. The DNA for the CDR3 is TGTGCCAGTAGTATAGGGACAGGAATCTCTGGAAACACCATATATTTT.

This clone was seen a few times. The V and J genes are TRBV6-2 or TRBV6-3 and TRBJ2-6; a weak D match, TRBD2 (6 bases). V lost 2 bases and J lost 0, with 8 bases in between. CDR3 length: 16 amino acids. Germline CDR1 MNHEY, CDR2 SVGEGT. The CDR3 DNA is TGTGCCAGCAGTTACCCGGGACTCTCTGGGGCCAACGTCCTGACTTTC. Translated, it gives CASSYPGLSGANVLTF.

This sequence joins TRBV5-6 and TRBJ2-2; the D is unclear. The CDR3 is 15 amino acids. The germline V gene has CDR1 SGHDT and CDR2 YYEEEE. V lost 0 bases and J lost 4, with 10 bases in between. The DNA of the CDR3 is TGTGCCAGCAGCTTGGCCCCGACAACCACCGGGGAGCTGTTTTTT. It codes for CASSLAPTTTGELFF. Using reference TRBV5-6 and TRBJ2-2 for the parts outside the CDR3, the full variable domain is DAGVTQSPTHLIKTRGQQVTLRCSPKSGHDTVSWYQQALGQGPQFIFQYYEEEERQRGNFPDRFSGHQFPNYSSELNVNALLLGDSALYLCASSLAPTTTGELFFGEGSRLTVL.

V and J are TRBV5-4 and TRBJ2-2; TRBD2 matches 15 bases. This CDR3 comprises 19 residues. The germline V gene encodes CDR1 SGHNT and CDR2 YYREEE (reference sequence). With 4 bases clipped from V and 0 bases from J, the junction kept 7 bases outside the gene matches. Here the CDR3 reads CASSKGLAGGYTNTGELFF. The DNA for the CDR3 is TGTGCCAGCAGCAAAGGACTAGCGGGGGGGTACACGAACACCGGGGAGCTGTTTTTT.

This clone came up once. The chain joins TRBV5-1 to TRBJ1-2; 10 nucleotides align to TRBD1. Germline V lookup: CDR1 SGHRS, CDR2 YFSETQ. With V trimmed by 3 bases and J by 8 bases, 10 bases remained unmatched. CDR3 length equals 15 residues. The chain's CDR3 is CASSSGQGRPGGYTF. CDR3 DNA sequence: TGCGCCAGCAGCTCGGGACAGGGGAGGCCGGGGGGCTACACCTTC.

The gene calls are TRBV11-2 and TRBJ2-2; TRBD2 aligns across 14 bases. V was clipped by 3 bases and J by 6 bases; unmatched bases: 9. In germline, CDR1 is SGHAT, CDR2 FQNNGV. The CDR3 loop spans 18 amino acids. For the CDR3, the DNA is TGTGCCAGCAGCTTGCGACTAGCGGGGGGGCCGTCGGCCGGGGAGCTGTTTTTT. It specifies CASSLRLAGGPSAGELFF. The full variable domain, completed using reference TRBV11-2 and TRBJ2-2, is EAGVAQSPRYKIIEKRQSVAFWCNPISGHATLYWYQQILGQGPKLLIQFQNNGVVDDSQLPKDRFSAERLKGVDSTLKIQPAKLEDSAVYLCASSLRLAGGPSAGELFFGEGSRLTVL.

The chain is built from TRBV7-2 and TRBJ2-1; TRBD1 matches 11 bases. CDR3 length equals 15 residues. With 6 bases clipped from V and 1 base from J, the junction kept 2 bases outside the gene matches. Germline assignment: CDR1 SGHTA and CDR2 FQGNSA. The CDR3 is CASSRDRGSYNEQFF. CDR3 nucleotides: TGTGCCAGCAGTCGGGACAGGGGGTCCTACAATGAGCAGTTCTTC.

The chain joins TRBV6-5 to TRBJ1-5, with 8 positions matching TRBD1. After removal of 6 bases from V and 3 bases from J, the junction contained 7 bases not matched to a gene. The CDR3 is made up of 15 amino acids. From germline, CDR1 is MNHEY and CDR2 SVGAGI. The CDR3 loop is CASRVGQGANQPQHF. The CDR3 coding sequence is TGTGCCAGCAGAGTCGGGCAGGGGGCCAATCAGCCCCAGCATTTT.

This clone has a handful of counts. CDR3 region: CASSLFRGGYTF. CDR3 sequence (DNA): TGTGCCAGCAGTTTATTCCGCGGCGGCTACACCTTC. This chain connects TRBV12-3 or TRBV12-4 to TRBJ1-2; D is unresolved. Trimming removed 2 bases from V and 8 bases from J, with 9 bases in between. The CDR3 runs to 12 residues.

The sample holds a few counts of this clone. The chain has TRBV7-2 and TRBJ2-7, with 9 bases fitting TRBD1. The CDR3 extends over 16 amino acids. J gave up 6 bases and V 1 base, and 10 bases lay outside the gene matches. The germline V gene encodes CDR1 SGHTA and CDR2 FQGNSA. CDR3 sequence: CASSLEGQGPDVEQYF. CDR3 bases: TGTGCCAGCAGCTTAGAGGGACAGGGCCCGGACGTCGAGCAGTACTTC.

The genes are TRBV12-3 or TRBV12-4 and TRBJ1-2; no definite D call. CDR3 length: 12 amino acids. The V end was cut by 2 bases, the J end by 8 bases, with 9 bases between. The CDR3 sequence is CASSLSRGGYTF. The CDR3 bases are TGTGCCAGCAGTTTATCAAGAGGGGGCTACACCTTC.

Remarks on this clone: Its ends do not fully match the called genes, so a read error is possible. The V call is TRBV9, the J call TRBJ2-7, with 8 nucleotides matching TRBD1. The V gene's germline CDR1 is SGDLS and CDR2 YYNGEE. The CDR3 is made up of 11 amino acids. CDR3 protein: CASKSLDRVSF. The CDR3 nucleotides read TGTGCCAGCAAGAGTCTGGACAGGGTAAGCTTC. Variable domain in full (rest from reference TRBV9 and TRBJ2-7): DSGVTQTPKHLITATGQRVTLRCSPRSGDLSVYWYQQSLDQGLQFLIQYYNGEERAKGNILERFSAQQFPDLHSELNLSSLELGDSALYFCASKSLDRVSFGPGTRLTVT.

The rearrangement uses TRBV19 and TRBJ1-4; D unresolved. There are 15 residues in the CDR3. V lost 8 bases and J 8 bases, leaving 21 bases between the germline ends. The V gene's germline CDR1 is LNHDA and CDR2 SQIVND (reference sequence). In DNA form, the CDR3 reads TGTGCCAGTTCCCTGGGAGTTAATATTGGAGAAAAACTGTTTTTT. Encoded protein: CASSLGVNIGEKLFF.

J is TRBJ1-4 and V is TRBV29-1; 10 bases line up with TRBD1. Germline V lookup: CDR1 SQVTM, CDR2 ANQGSEA. V was clipped by 4 bases and J by 8 bases; unmatched bases: 10. This CDR3 is 15 amino acids long. DNA for the CDR3: TGCAGCGTTGGGGACAGGGGCCCGGCGGGGGAAAAACTGTTTTTT. It is translated as CSVGDRGPAGEKLFF.

The rearrangement joins TRBV10-3 to TRBJ2-2; D is perhaps TRBD1 (5 bases). V gave up 6 bases and J gave up 3 bases, with 8 bases separating them. The CDR3 is made up of 13 amino acids. Germline V gene sequence: CDR1 ENHRY, CDR2 SYGVKD. This CDR3 reads CAIRGADTGELFF. The CDR3 nucleotides are TGTGCCATCAGAGGGGCCGACACCGGGGAGCTGTTTTTT.

The chain is built from TRBV5-1 and TRBJ2-7, with 8 bases matching TRBD1. V was clipped by 2 bases and J by 3 bases; unmatched bases: 4. CDR3 length equals 14 residues. The germline V gene has CDR1 SGHRS and CDR2 YFSETQ. The CDR3: CASSFQGAFYEQYF. CDR3 nucleotides: TGCGCCAGCAGCTTTCAGGGGGCTTTCTACGAGCAGTACTTC.

The V call is TRBV7-2, the J call TRBJ2-5, with TRBD2 identical over 14 bases. The CDR3 contains 16 residues. Trimming at V came to 5 bases and at J to 4 bases, leaving 6 bases not matched to a gene. Germline-derived CDR1 and CDR2 are SGHTA and FQGNSA. CDR3 sequence: CASSPLTSGGGETQYF. The CDR3 DNA reads as TGTGCCAGCAGCCCATTGACTAGCGGGGGGGGAGAGACCCAGTACTTC.